The 18 T cell receptor beta chains in this list originate from one sample, sequenced in a study of CD8 T cells in Susac syndrome. The RNA, 0.5 to 1 ug, was put through reverse transcription using random hexamers. A single record per CDR3 protein comes from TCRdb applying MiXCR to the immunoSEQ multiplex PCR reads. The table shows around 18,000 distinct CDR3 sequences, with 85% to 95% occurring only once. The sample was CD8+ T cells from PBMCs. These receptor sequences come from a human donor in good health.

The chain recombines TRBV7-9 with TRBJ1-2; the D gene is possibly TRBD1 (6 bases). This CDR3 region has 13 residues. With 3 bases removed from V and 5 bases from J, the gap between germline ends came to 10 bases. Germline V lookup: CDR1 SEHNR, CDR2 FQNEAQ (reference sequence). In DNA, the CDR3 is TGTGCCAGCAGCTTGGGGGACACTTATGGCTACACCTTC. It is translated as CASSLGDTYGYTF.

This clonotype has just one count. This chain joins TRBV14 and TRBJ1-1, with TRBD1 matching over 12 bases. The CDR3 runs 17 residues. Germline trimming cut 1 base from V and 6 bases from J; bases unmatched to any gene: 9. The V gene's germline CDR1 is SGHDN and CDR2 FVKESK. CDR3 bases: TGTGCCAGCAGCCAAGCGGGACAGGGGGCTCGAACTGCTGAAGCTTTCTTT. It encodes CASSQAGQGARTAEAFF.

This clonotype has a single count. The rearrangement uses TRBV10-3 and TRBJ2-3; maybe TRBD1 (6 bases). The ends were cut back, 1 base at V and 6 bases at J, with 11 bases in the middle. The CDR3 has 14 amino acids. In germline, CDR1 is ENHRY, CDR2 SYGVKD. As DNA, the CDR3 is TGTGCCATCAGTGAGTTAGGGGGAGTTGATACGCAGTATTTT. It encodes CAISELGGVDTQYF.

J is TRBJ1-1 and V is TRBV27, with a possible D match to TRBD1 (5 bases). V dropped 4 bases and J dropped 0 bases, with 12 bases sitting between them. The CDR3 loop spans 15 amino acids. The germline gives CDR1 MNHEY, CDR2 SMNVEV (reference sequence). CDR3 amino acids: CASSSSTGLNTEAFF. The CDR3 nucleotides are TGTGCCAGCAGTTCCTCGACGGGACTGAACACTGAAGCTTTCTTT.

CDR3 sequence: CSARTGLRYEQYF. DNA of the CDR3: TGCAGTGCCCGGACAGGGTTACGCTACGAGCAGTACTTC. The rearrangement uses TRBV20-1 and TRBJ2-7; 8 bases fit TRBD1. This CDR3 contains 13 residues. Germline V gives CDR1 DFQATT, CDR2 SNEGSKA (reference sequence). The J segment lost 3 bases and the V segment lost 6 bases, leaving 7 bases of the junction unmatched.

This chain connects TRBV12-3 or TRBV12-4 to TRBJ2-1; unclear D gene. The V gene lost 6 bases and the J gene lost 6 bases, with 15 bases spanning the gap. CDR3 length: 14 residues. CDR3 bases: TGTGCCAGCAGAAGCAGTGGCCGAGGCAATGAGCAGTTCTTC. It yields the protein CASRSSGRGNEQFF.

J is TRBJ2-5 and V is TRBV7-6; D not resolved. There are 11 residues in the CDR3. Germline CDR1 and CDR2: SGHVS and FNYEAQ. V was shortened by 5 bases and J by 3 bases, with 4 bases between the two germline ends. The CDR3 loop is CASSTEETQYF. The CDR3 DNA is TGTGCCAGCAGCACAGAAGAGACCCAGTACTTC. Looking up the rest from reference TRBV7-6 and TRBJ2-5 gives the full variable domain: GAGVSQSPRYKVTKRGQDVALRCDPISGHVSLYWYRQALGQGPEFLTYFNYEAQQDKSGLPNDRFSAERPEGSISTLTIQRTEQRDSAMYRCASSTEETQYFGPGTRLLVL.

The gene calls are TRBV28 and TRBJ1-5, with D tentatively TRBD1 (5 bases). The length of the CDR3 is 15 residues. The germline gives CDR1 MDHEN, CDR2 SYDVKM. V was cut by 3 bases and J by 0 bases, with 9 bases left in between. CDR3 loop: CASSLRGYSNQPQHF. The DNA of the CDR3 is TGTGCCAGCAGTTTGCGGGGCTATAGCAATCAGCCCCAGCATTTT.

The chain carries TRBV20-1 and TRBJ2-7; D uncertain. Germline assignment: CDR1 DFQATT and CDR2 SNEGSKA (reference sequence). The CDR3 consists of 8 residues. DNA of the CDR3: TGCAGTGCTAGAGCGTCGGACGTC. It yields the protein CSARASDV.

The V gene is TRBV15, the J gene TRBJ2-1; D is undetermined. The V gene lost 1 base and the J gene lost 5 bases, with 12 bases spanning the gap. The germline V gene encodes CDR1 LNHNV and CDR2 YYDKDF (reference sequence). There are 15 residues in the CDR3. The chain's CDR3 is CATSRAPWHDNEQFF. The CDR3 nucleotides are TGTGCCACCAGCAGAGCCCCATGGCACGACAATGAGCAGTTCTTC.

The chain uses TRBV5-4 and TRBJ1-1; D is unresolved. CDR1 SGHNT and CDR2 YYREEE come from the germline V gene (reference sequence). The length of the CDR3 is 14 residues. With 4 bases removed from V and 10 bases from J, the gap between germline ends came to 20 bases. CDR3 sequence reads: CASSASTEELGAFF. The CDR3 region has the DNA TGTGCCAGCAGCGCCTCGACGGAGGAGCTTGGAGCTTTCTTT.

This chain uses TRBV29-1 with TRBJ1-4; TRBD1 matches at 7 bases. This CDR3 is 16 amino acids long. Trimming took 6 bases from V and 6 from J; bases not matched to a gene: 16. The germline CDR1 and CDR2 sequences are SQVTM and ANQGSEA. CDR3 in DNA: TGCAGCGTGAGACTTTTAAGGGACAGCAAGGATGAAAAACTGTTTTTT. This gives the protein CSVRLLRDSKDEKLFF.

The chain couples TRBV29-1 to TRBJ2-7; 7 bases fit TRBD1. This CDR3 is built from 15 residues. Losses at the gene ends were 1 base for V and 0 bases for J; bases not matched to a gene: 6. CDR1 is SQVTM and CDR2 is ANQGSEA in the germline V gene. The CDR3 here is CSVEGLGQTSYEQYF. Written as DNA, the CDR3 is TGCAGCGTTGAAGGCCTGGGACAGACCTCCTACGAGCAGTACTTC.

This chain joins TRBV10-3 and TRBJ1-1; 10 nucleotides agree with TRBD1. Germline CDR1 and CDR2: ENHRY and SYGVKD. The CDR3 extends over 15 amino acids. The ends lost 9 bases at V and 1 base at J; junction bases unmatched: 8. The DNA for the CDR3 is TGTGCCATAGGACAGGGGGTAACCTCGAACACTGAAGCTTTCTTT. Its protein is CAIGQGVTSNTEAFF.

The chain links TRBV25-1 to TRBJ2-1; no definite D call. Germline values: CDR1 MGHDK, CDR2 SYGVNS. V was clipped by 5 bases and J by 4 bases, with 0 bases between them. There are 10 residues in the CDR3. The CDR3 DNA follows: TGTGCCAGCAGTTACAATGAGCAGTTCTTC. Translation: CASSYNEQFF. Combining the CDR3 with reference TRBV25-1 and TRBJ2-1 gives the whole variable domain EADIYQTPRYLVIGTGKKITLECSQTMGHDKMYWYQQDPGMELHLIHYSYGVNSTEKGDLSSESTVSRIRTEHFPLTLESARPSHTSQYLCASSYNEQFFGPGTRLTVL.

The CDR3 region has the DNA TGTGCCATCAGTGAGGTGGCGGGCACAGATACGCAGTATTTT. Its protein is CAISEVAGTDTQYF. The chain uses TRBV10-3 and TRBJ2-3; no clear D. In germline, CDR1 is ENHRY, CDR2 SYGVKD. This CDR3 contains 14 residues. The V end was cut by 2 bases, the J end by 1 base, with 7 bases between.

The chain employs TRBV28 and TRBJ2-3; 8 nucleotides agree with TRBD2. CDR1 and CDR2 (germline): MDHEN, SYDVKM. The trim removed 5 bases at V and 3 bases at J, leaving 7 bases unmatched. The CDR3 spans 15 residues. Here the CDR3 reads CASSVLAGSTDTQYF. DNA of the CDR3: TGTGCCAGCAGTGTATTAGCGGGAAGTACAGATACGCAGTATTTT.

The chain links TRBV7-6 to TRBJ2-7; a possible D gene is TRBD1 (6 bases). The CDR3 totals 14 residues. Germline V CDR1 and CDR2: SGHVS, FNYEAQ. The V end lost 2 bases, the J end lost 6 bases, and 14 bases lay between the germline ends. Here the CDR3 reads CASSLTPTGGEQYF. Written as DNA, the CDR3 is TGTGCCAGCAGCTTAACCCCGACAGGTGGCGAGCAGTACTTC.